This TCR beta chain was sequenced during a study of graft-versus-host responses after intestinal transplantation. J was trimmed by 4 bases and V by 2 bases; bases with no gene match: 5. This CDR3 comprises 16 residues. Germline-derived CDR1 and CDR2 are MNHEY and SVGAGI. Assay: immunoSEQ multiplex PCR; the TCRdb copy retains only in-frame clones and omits some. The repertoire holds about 24,000 clones, with approximately 40% as singletons. This chain connects TRBV6-5 to TRBJ2-1; 10 nucleotides agree with TRBD1. Sample: alloreactive CD4+ T cells from a mixed lymphocyte reaction culture, taken before intestinal transplant. Indicated subset: CFSE-low proliferating T cells sorted from approximately 6-day pre-transplant mixed lymphocyte reaction (GvH or HvG direction). The receptor comes from a human patient who received an intestinal transplant. CDR3 DNA sequence: TGTGCCAGCAGTTACCTAGGACAGGGGGGTTACAATGAGCAGTTCTTC. Its translation: CASSYLGQGGYNEQFF.